Shown below are 9 T cell receptor beta chains from a single sample sequenced in a study of regulatory T cells in long-lasting Graves disease. Arm-PCR of CDR3 regions and iRepertoire HTBI primers were used to build TCR beta libraries. TCRdb reanalysed the multiplex PCR reads using MiXCR and keeps one entry per CDR3 protein. The table lists over 350,000 distinct CDR3 sequences, less than 15% of them singletons. Time point here: newly diagnosed GD, antithyroid drugs for less than 3 months. PBMC-extracted RNA yielded the TCR library. Separately, the same data were catalogued under a study of T cells in Graves' hyperthyroidism and ophthalmopathy.

The input for sequencing was peripheral blood mononuclear cells (PBMCs), taken at new diagnosis, from a patient treated with antithyroid drugs. Receptors were obtained from a woman aged 45-60 years with Graves disease.

This clonotype was counted between two and nine times. This sequence joins TRBV5-1 and TRBJ1-6, with 7 bases that match TRBD1. The V gene end was trimmed by 0 bases and the J gene end by 9 bases; junction bases not matched to a gene: 6. The CDR3 consists of 15 residues. Per germline, CDR1 SGHRS and CDR2 YFSETQ. CDR3 nucleotide sequence: TGCGCCAGCAGCTTGGTACAGGGGAGTATTTCACCCCTCCACTTT. Amino acid sequence: CASSLVQGSISPLHF.

This clonotype has just a few counts. A much bigger clone sits one base away, suggesting this may be a read error. The chain uses TRBV6-1 and TRBJ1-4; D perhaps matches TRBD1 (5 bases). This CDR3 has 15 amino acids. Looked up from germline, CDR1 is MNHNS and CDR2 is SASEGT. The CDR3 DNA is TGTGCCAGCAGGAGGAGGAGTGGGGGAAATGAAAAACTGTGTTTT. The encoded protein is CASRRRSGGNEKLCF.

At least ten counts were recorded for this clonotype. This sequence joins TRBV18 and TRBJ2-5, with D maybe TRBD1 (5 bases). CDR1 and CDR2 from the germline V gene are KGHSH and LQKENI. V lost 2 bases and J 2 bases, leaving 9 bases between the germline ends. The CDR3 is 14 amino acids. Here the CDR3 reads CASSPGAVQETQYF. CDR3 bases: TGTGCCAGCTCACCAGGGGCAGTACAAGAGACCCAGTACTTC.

V usage is TRBV6-1 and J usage is TRBJ2-1; TRBD2 matches 15 bases. Unmatched junction bases numbered 15, after V lost 0 bases and J lost 6 bases. The V gene's germline CDR1 is MNHNS and CDR2 SASEGT. The CDR3 sequence is 21 residues long. The CDR3 region is CASSEAGGLAGGPLTINEQFF. CDR3 nucleotide sequence: TGTGCCAGCAGTGAAGCGGGGGGACTAGCGGGAGGCCCATTGACGATCAATGAGCAGTTCTTC.

V is TRBV7-2 and J is TRBJ1-1, with D possibly matching TRBD1 (5 bases). Germline CDR1 and CDR2: SGHTA and FQGNSA. Trimming removed 1 base from V and 3 bases from J, with 9 bases in between. The CDR3 spans 14 residues. In DNA form, the CDR3 reads TGTGCCAGCAGCTTAGGACCCAGGGACACTGAAGCTTTCTTT. This codes for CASSLGPRDTEAFF.

The gene calls are TRBV2 and TRBJ2-4, with 11 bases fitting TRBD2. V was clipped by 6 bases and J by 9 bases; unmatched bases: 13. Germline V lookup: CDR1 SNHLY, CDR2 FYNNEI. The CDR3 runs 16 residues. CDR3 bases: TGTGCCAGCAGCGTTAGCGGGGGGGGGAGTGTCGGCATTCAGTACTTC. Translated: CASSVSGGGSVGIQYF. Full variable domain (rest looked up from reference TRBV2 and TRBJ2-4): EPEVTQTPSHQVTQMGQEVILRCVPISNHLYFYWYRQILGQKVEFLVSFYNNEISEKSEIFDDQFSVERPDGSNFTLKIRSTKLEDSAMYFCASSVSGGGSVGIQYFGAGTRLSVL.

This clonotype was seen a few times. The chain recombines TRBV12-3 or TRBV12-4 with TRBJ2-3; TRBD2 aligns across 9 bases. The length of the CDR3 is 16 residues. The J segment lost 2 bases and the V segment lost 6 bases, leaving 9 bases of the junction unmatched. CDR3: CASSLSASGNTDTQYF. DNA for the CDR3: TGTGCCAGCAGCTTATCTGCTAGCGGGAACACAGATACGCAGTATTTT.

This clonotype was recorded at least ten times. The chain combines TRBV7-9 with TRBJ2-3; D may be TRBD2 (5 bases). Germline V lookup: CDR1 SEHNR, CDR2 FQNEAQ (reference sequence). The CDR3 is 19 amino acids. The V and J ends lost 6 bases and 2 bases respectively, with 27 bases between them. The CDR3 DNA is TGTGCCAGCAGGCAAGGGAGCGCCATACCCCCCCCACACACAGATACGCAGTATTTT. Amino acids: CASRQGSAIPPPHTDTQYF.

This clonotype was counted at least ten times. This chain links TRBV3-1 with TRBJ2-7, with 7 bases identical to TRBD1. Trimming cost V 4 bases and J 7 bases; bases outside gene matches: 13. The CDR3 totals 15 residues. Per the germline V gene, CDR1 is LGHDT and CDR2 is YNNKEL (reference sequence). The CDR3: CASSLTTGSPSEQYF. The CDR3 DNA follows: TGTGCCAGCAGCCTTACGACAGGGTCCCCTTCTGAGCAGTACTTC.